One and the same sample provided the 26 T cell receptor beta chains below, sequenced in a study of T-cell memory formation after mild COVID-19. TCRdb reprocessed the 5' RACE reads via MiXCR and lists one record per CDR3 protein. The sample holds roughly 240,000 distinct CDR3 sequences; roughly 17% are singletons and the top ten take about a fifth. The sample was PBMCs or a T cell subset sorted from them (not recorded which). Receptors were obtained from a man between 18 and 29 years old who had mild COVID-19 (a few samples of this study predate the infection). Cell type and time point are not known.

The V gene is TRBV27, the J gene TRBJ2-7, with D possibly being TRBD2 (7 bases). Per germline, CDR1 MNHEY and CDR2 SMNVEV (reference sequence). This CDR3 comprises 14 residues. Trimming removed 3 bases from V and 3 bases from J, with 12 bases in between. CDR3 amino acids: CASSFNGGRYEQYF. CDR3 sequence (DNA): TGTGCCAGCAGTTTTAACGGGGGGCGCTACGAGCAGTACTTC.

This clonotype has more than one count but fewer than ten. The V call is TRBV20-1, the J call TRBJ1-6; TRBD1 might be the D (5 bases). V gave up 3 bases and J gave up 5 bases, with 14 bases separating them. The CDR3 is 15 amino acids. Germline assignment: CDR1 DFQATT and CDR2 SNEGSKA (reference sequence). The CDR3 loop reads CSARGGYRDNSPLHF. In DNA form, the CDR3 reads TGCAGTGCTAGGGGGGGTTACAGAGATAATTCACCCCTCCACTTT.

This clonotype has only a few counts. CDR3 sequence (DNA): TGTGCCAGCACCCTAGCGGGGGATCCCAAAAACATTCAGTACTTC. Its translation: CASTLAGDPKNIQYF. The chain has TRBV6-2 or TRBV6-3 and TRBJ2-4; 10 nucleotides match TRBD2. V gave up 7 bases and J gave up 2 bases; unmatched junction bases: 5. Germline V gives CDR1 MNHEY, CDR2 SVGEGT. This CDR3 has 15 residues.

This clonotype was counted at least ten times. The V gene is TRBV5-1, the J gene TRBJ1-3; possibly TRBD1 for D (6 bases). The CDR3 is made up of 15 amino acids. V dropped 4 bases and J dropped 1 base, with 12 bases sitting between them. CDR1 is SGHRS and CDR2 is YFSETQ in the germline V gene. Here the CDR3 DNA reads TGCGCCAGCAGCCCCGGGACATCGTCTGGAAACACCATATATTTT. It is translated as CASSPGTSSGNTIYF.

In its sample, this clonotype was seen a few times. This chain links TRBV7-9 with TRBJ1-6; 7 bases fit TRBD1. The junction had 5 bases not matched to a gene; V was cut back by 5 bases and J by 7 bases. Germline V gives CDR1 SEHNR, CDR2 FQNEAQ (reference sequence). This CDR3 contains 14 residues. CDR3 DNA sequence: TGTGCCAGCAGCCGGGACAGACTAAATTCACCCCTCCACTTT. It translates to CASSRDRLNSPLHF. The variable domain in full, completed from reference TRBV7-9 and TRBJ1-6, reads DTGVSQNPRHKITKRGQNVTFRCDPISEHNRLYWYRQTLGQGPEFLTYFQNEAQLEKSRLLSDRFSAERPKGSFSTLEIQRTEQGDSAMYLCASSRDRLNSPLHFGNGTRLTVT.

The gene calls are TRBV7-9 and TRBJ2-1; 7 positions match TRBD1. The CDR3 contains 15 residues. Losses at the gene ends were 5 bases for V and 4 bases for J; bases not matched to a gene: 8. Looked up from germline, CDR1 is SEHNR and CDR2 is FQNEAQ (reference sequence). CDR3 DNA sequence: TGTGCCAGCAGCCCCAGTCGACAGGGTTACAATGAGCAGTTCTTC. As protein: CASSPSRQGYNEQFF.

The rearrangement uses TRBV15 and TRBJ1-2; D is uncertain. From germline, CDR1 is LNHNV and CDR2 YYDKDF (reference sequence). The length of the CDR3 is 13 residues. Trimming took 0 bases from V and 4 from J, leaving 6 bases between them. CDR3 loop: CATSRENSYGYTF. The DNA of the CDR3 is TGTGCCACCAGCAGAGAGAACAGCTATGGCTACACCTTC.

The V and J genes are TRBV20-1 and TRBJ2-5; 8 bases are shared with TRBD1. This CDR3 comprises 15 residues. V dropped 3 bases and J dropped 4; count of bases not matched to a gene: 10. CDR1 and CDR2 (germline): DFQATT, SNEGSKA (reference sequence). The CDR3 spells CSASQIGQGIETQYF. CDR3 DNA: TGCAGTGCTAGCCAGATCGGACAGGGCATAGAGACCCAGTACTTC.

This clonotype was detected only a few times. The chain links TRBV4-3 to TRBJ1-1, with TRBD1 matching 8 bases. Germline values: CDR1 LGHNA, CDR2 YSLEER. The CDR3 is 14 residues long. V was clipped by 1 base and J by 5 bases; unmatched bases: 3. The CDR3 sequence is CASSQGDRGTEAFF. DNA of the CDR3: TGCGCCAGCAGCCAAGGAGACAGGGGTACTGAAGCTTTCTTT.

The chain carries TRBV6-1 and TRBJ2-1; D not resolved. This CDR3 is 15 amino acids long. The germline V gene has CDR1 MNHNS and CDR2 SASEGT. The germline V and J ends were trimmed by 2 bases and 0 bases, with 8 bases remaining between them. CDR3 sequence: CASSERFGSYNEQFF. Here the CDR3 DNA reads TGTGCCAGCAGTGAAAGATTTGGCTCCTACAATGAGCAGTTCTTC.

The chain employs TRBV10-3 and TRBJ2-1; D remains ambiguous. The V gene's germline CDR1 is ENHRY and CDR2 SYGVKD. V was cut by 2 bases and J by 3 bases, with 14 bases left in between. The CDR3 runs 16 residues. CDR3 DNA: TGTGCCATCAGTGAGGATCGGGTATCCCTCTACAATGAGCAGTTCTTC. The encoded protein is CAISEDRVSLYNEQFF.

This clonotype was detected only a few times. The V gene is TRBV5-1, the J gene TRBJ1-1, with TRBD1 as a possible D gene (5 bases). The CDR3 spans 16 residues. Per the germline V gene, CDR1 is SGHRS and CDR2 is YFSETQ. Trimming stripped 4 bases from V and 0 bases from J, with 16 bases between. The chain's CDR3 is CASSLWGGSMNTEAFF. The CDR3 bases are TGCGCCAGCAGCCTTTGGGGGGGGAGTATGAACACTGAAGCTTTCTTT.

This chain connects TRBV5-1 to TRBJ2-5; no reliable D call. Germline-derived CDR1 and CDR2 are SGHRS and YFSETQ. The CDR3 consists of 13 residues. V lost 2 bases and J 1 base, leaving 6 bases between the germline ends. The chain's CDR3 is CASSFYFQETQYF. The CDR3 nucleotides read TGCGCCAGCAGCTTCTATTTCCAAGAGACCCAGTACTTC.

V gene TRBV12-3 or TRBV12-4 combines with J gene TRBJ2-3, with TRBD1 matching 9 bases. The CDR3 spans 15 residues. J was trimmed by 4 bases and V by 6 bases; bases with no gene match: 8. The CDR3 reads CASSWDRAVSDTQYF. The DNA for the CDR3 is TGTGCCAGCAGCTGGGACAGGGCCGTGTCAGATACGCAGTATTTT.

The chain is built from TRBV6-4 and TRBJ2-5, with TRBD2 matching over 11 bases. V was pared by 4 bases and J by 4 bases, with 5 bases of the junction left unmatched. Germline V CDR1 and CDR2: MRHNA, SNTAGT. There are 15 residues in the CDR3. CDR3 protein: CASSVLAGERETQYF. CDR3 DNA sequence: TGTGCCAGCAGTGTACTAGCGGGGGAGCGAGAGACCCAGTACTTC.

This clonotype was counted a few times. The chain employs TRBV28 and TRBJ1-2; D gene ambiguous. Germline CDR1 is MDHEN and CDR2 is SYDVKM. The CDR3 length is 13 residues. V gave up 10 bases and J gave up 3 bases, with 15 bases separating them. CDR3 nucleotides: TGTGCCACCCATACCACGGGAGACTATGGCTACACCTTC. It translates to CATHTTGDYGYTF.

The chain combines TRBV12-3 or TRBV12-4 with TRBJ2-3, with TRBD2 as a possible D gene (6 bases). The CDR3 extends over 14 amino acids. V was trimmed by 8 bases and J by 1 base, leaving 13 bases between them. The CDR3 protein is CASRAGYRTDTQYF. DNA for the CDR3: TGTGCCAGCCGCGCGGGGTACCGCACAGATACGCAGTATTTT.

This clonotype showed up just a few times. This sequence joins TRBV28 and TRBJ1-5; D remains ambiguous. CDR1 is MDHEN and CDR2 is SYDVKM in the germline V gene. This CDR3 is built from 15 residues. V dropped 3 bases and J dropped 4 bases, with 13 bases sitting between them. The CDR3 sequence: CASSFYTGRNQPQHF. DNA of the CDR3: TGTGCCAGCAGTTTTTATACCGGGAGGAATCAGCCCCAGCATTTT. The variable domain in full, completed from reference TRBV28 and TRBJ1-5, reads DVKVTQSSRYLVKRTGEKVFLECVQDMDHENMFWYRQDPGLGLRLIYFSYDVKMKEKGDIPEGYSVSREKKERFSLILESASTNQTSMYLCASSFYTGRNQPQHFGDGTRLSIL.

This clonotype occurred a few times. The CDR3 loop reads CASSTGTGNQPQHF. The CDR3 DNA reads as TGTGCCAGCAGCACCGGGACAGGGAATCAGCCCCAGCATTTT. The V gene is TRBV7-9, the J gene TRBJ1-5; 9 nucleotides align to TRBD1. The junction had 3 bases not matched to a gene; V was cut back by 5 bases and J by 4 bases. Per germline, CDR1 SEHNR and CDR2 FQNEAQ (reference sequence). The CDR3 covers 14 residues.

This clonotype was seen a handful of times. The chain is built from TRBV6-4 and TRBJ2-3; a weak D match, TRBD2 (5 bases). The CDR3 is 14 amino acids. The germline V gene has CDR1 MRHNA and CDR2 SNTAGT. Trimming removed 3 bases from V and 1 base from J, with 8 bases in between. In DNA form, the CDR3 reads TGTGCCAGCAGTGAGGTCGGGGGCACAGATACGCAGTATTTT. This codes for CASSEVGGTDTQYF.

The rearrangement links TRBV12-3 or TRBV12-4 to TRBJ1-3; 7 bases match TRBD1. The CDR3 is 15 residues long. V lost 7 bases, J lost 4 bases, and 10 bases stayed unmatched. For the CDR3, the DNA is TGTGCCAGCACCCCAGGGAGGGGGCAAGGAAACACCATATATTTT. It encodes CASTPGRGQGNTIYF.

The genes are TRBV4-1 and TRBJ2-3; 7 bases are a match to TRBD1. Losses at the gene ends were 3 bases for V and 8 bases for J; bases not matched to a gene: 11. Germline V gives CDR1 MGHRA, CDR2 YSYEKL. This CDR3 comprises 15 residues. The CDR3 is CASSQQWSTGSTQYF. The CDR3 bases are TGCGCCAGCAGCCAGCAGTGGTCGACAGGGAGTACGCAGTATTTT.

Ten or more counts support this clonotype. The chain joins TRBV20-1 to TRBJ2-5; TRBD2 matches 10 bases. CDR3 size: 14 residues. The germline CDR1 and CDR2 sequences are DFQATT and SNEGSKA (reference sequence). The V gene end was trimmed by 6 bases and the J gene end by 5 bases; junction bases not matched to a gene: 9. CDR3 region: CSAHKRGGQETQYF. The CDR3 coding sequence is TGCAGTGCCCATAAGCGGGGGGGCCAGGAGACCCAGTACTTC.

This clonotype appeared a few times. J is TRBJ1-5 and V is TRBV6-6; the D gene is possibly TRBD1 (6 bases). Trimming pared 0 bases from V and 6 bases from J, leaving 12 bases between. The CDR3 is 15 residues long. Germline-derived CDR1 and CDR2 are MNHNY and SVGAGI (reference sequence). In DNA, the CDR3 is TGTGCCAGCAGTTACTCGCTCAGGGGTGCTCAGCCCCAGCATTTT. Translated, it gives CASSYSLRGAQPQHF.

J is TRBJ1-2 and V is TRBV7-9; D unclear. CDR3 length: 14 amino acids. CDR1 SEHNR and CDR2 FQNEAQ come from the germline V gene (reference sequence). Between the trimmed V and J ends, which lost 2 bases and 2 bases, there was a span of 9 bases. The CDR3 bases are TGTGCCAGCAGCTTATTTACAGCGAACTATGGCTACACCTTC. This translates into CASSLFTANYGYTF.

The J gene is TRBJ1-2, the V gene TRBV9; D not resolved. Germline V gene lookup returns CDR1 SGDLS and CDR2 YYNGEE. This CDR3 comprises 13 residues. With 0 bases removed from V and 8 bases from J, the gap between germline ends came to 11 bases. The chain's CDR3 is CASSVGRGSGYTF. The CDR3 nucleotides read TGTGCCAGCAGCGTAGGTCGCGGGAGCGGCTACACCTTC.